This TCR beta chain was captured by sequencing in a study of radiotherapy plus CTLA-4 blockade in lung cancer. Notes on the study in general: Reports state that early shifts in blood T cell clones, with interferon-beta, best predicted response.

Data came from immunoSEQ multiplex PCR; TCRdb stores just in-frame clones and leaves some out. The sample carries some 70,000 clones, approximately 83% recorded once. About this clone itself: Its target is unknown.

This receptor was identified in a human donor with non-small cell lung cancer who had a partial response to radiotherapy plus ipilimumab. The input for sequencing was peripheral blood, taken from a patient treated with radiotherapy plus ipilimumab.

This CDR3 is CASGPGQGASGANVLTF. The CDR3 coding sequence is TGTGCCAGCGGCCCGGGACAGGGGGCATCTGGGGCCAACGTCCTGACTTTC. The chain links TRBV25-1 to TRBJ2-6, with 12 bases fitting TRBD1. Germline V CDR1 and CDR2: MGHDK, SYGVNS. This CDR3 region has 17 residues. Trimming removed 8 bases from V and 1 base from J; junction bases left unmatched: 6.